This TCR beta chain was retrieved from a study of blood T cells in healthy people across ages. With a J-beta primer mix and a sample-barcoded 5' primer, a second PCR ran 7 to 11 cycles. TCRdb re-derived calls from the 5' RACE reads in MiXCR, one entry per CDR3 protein. The data show over 950,000 distinct CDR3 sequences, with around two fifths seen just once and over 10% held by the top ten. This clonotype was detected only a few times. The sample comprised blood. The origin of this receptor is a man younger than 35 in good health.

The CDR3 here is CASSLVAGGVTDTQYF. CDR3 coding DNA: TGTGCCAGCAGCTTGGTAGCGGGGGGAGTCACAGATACGCAGTATTTT. The chain employs TRBV11-2 and TRBJ2-3, with 10 positions matching TRBD2. Germline CDR1 SGHAT, CDR2 FQNNGV. There are 16 residues in the CDR3. V shed 3 bases and J 2 bases; nucleotides not matched to a gene: 5.